These T cell receptor beta chains were read from a single sample in a study of blood T cell repertoires in COVID-19. This table comes from immunoSEQ multiplex PCR, and its TCRdb copy is limited to in-frame clones, with some not included. Of about 320,000 clones listed, roughly 90% were seen once; the top ten hold 5% to 7%. Sequencing was carried out using peripheral blood. Every receptor here comes from a young man who had recovered from COVID-19. CDR3s leave out the opening cysteine and the closing phenylalanine or tryptophan. The order of the fields is V gene, CDR3 protein.

v_call: TRBV29-1; cdr3_aa: SVDGTAEGEQF
v_call: TRBV19; cdr3_aa: ASSILRGTGSMDTEAF
v_call: TRBV25-1; cdr3_aa: ASSDGGRGGNEKLF
v_call: TRBV12-3/TRBV12-4; cdr3_aa: ASSYRANYGYT
v_call: TRBV12-3/TRBV12-4; cdr3_aa: ASSLTQGYGYT
v_call: TRBV7-9; cdr3_aa: ASSLSGPYEQY
v_call: TRBV6-5; cdr3_aa: AGIGVTEAF
v_call: TRBV27; cdr3_aa: ASSFTAGGVGELF
v_call: TRBV18; cdr3_aa: ASSPGQSGNQPQH
v_call: TRBV30; cdr3_aa: AWSVKGAPGYT
v_call: TRBV5-5; cdr3_aa: ASSPAAGPSYEQY
v_call: TRBV19; cdr3_aa: ASSWSDSYEQY